One T cell receptor beta chain is described in this entry. The repertoire was sequenced with immunoSEQ multiplex PCR; TCRdb's copy has only in-frame clones and lacks some. This sample yields 250,000 to 300,000 clones, of which less than 90% are seen a single time; about 4.6% belongs to the top ten. The entry originates in a study of blood T cell repertoires in COVID-19. The V end was cut by 6 bases, the J end by 3 bases, with 11 bases between. CDR1 is SEHNR and CDR2 is FQNEAQ in the germline V gene (reference sequence). This CDR3 comprises 13 residues. This sequence was found in a man aged 55 to 69 who had recovered from COVID-19. The V call is TRBV7-9, the J call TRBJ1-2; no clear D gene. The sequencing sample was made of peripheral blood. The chain's CDR3 is CASSSIGDYGYTF. CDR3 DNA: TGTGCCAGCAGTTCAATTGGAGACTATGGCTACACCTTC.